This T cell receptor (beta chain) was documented in a study of early T cells in non-severe SARS-CoV-2 infection. Germline trimming cut 1 base from V and 4 bases from J; bases unmatched to any gene: 3. The length of the CDR3 is 15 residues. From germline, CDR1 is SGHTA and CDR2 FQGTGA. TCRdb used MiXCR to reprocess the 5' RACE reads, holding one entry per CDR3 protein. The sample has some 64,000 distinct CDR3 sequences, about 13% seen once. The material sequenced was whole blood. This chain connects TRBV7-3 to TRBJ2-1; TRBD2 aligns across 8 bases. The sequence came from an adult who was a healthcare worker with PCR-confirmed SARS-CoV-2 infection or an uninfected control (not recorded which). The CDR3 loop reads CASSLRAGGYNEQFF. Here the CDR3 DNA reads TGTGCCAGCAGCTTAAGGGCGGGAGGTTACAATGAGCAGTTCTTC. The whole variable domain, filled in from reference TRBV7-3 and TRBJ2-1, reads GAGVSQTPSNKVTEKGKYVELRCDPISGHTALYWYRQSLGQGPEFLIYFQGTGAADDSGLPNDRFFAVRPEGSVSTLKIQRTERGDSAVYLCASSLRAGGYNEQFFGPGTRLTVL.